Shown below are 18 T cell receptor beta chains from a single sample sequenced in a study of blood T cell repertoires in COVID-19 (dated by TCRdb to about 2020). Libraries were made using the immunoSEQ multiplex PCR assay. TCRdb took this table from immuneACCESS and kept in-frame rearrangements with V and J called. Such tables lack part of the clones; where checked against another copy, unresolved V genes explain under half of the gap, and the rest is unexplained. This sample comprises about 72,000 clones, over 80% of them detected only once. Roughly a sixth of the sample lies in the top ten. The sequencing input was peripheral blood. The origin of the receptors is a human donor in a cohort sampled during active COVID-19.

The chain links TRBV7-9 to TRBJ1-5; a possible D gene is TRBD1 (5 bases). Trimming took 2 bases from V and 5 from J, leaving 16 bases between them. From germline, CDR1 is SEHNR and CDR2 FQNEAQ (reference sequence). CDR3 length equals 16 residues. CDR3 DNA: TGTGCCAGCAGCTTAAAGGTTGGGGCAGGTGATCAGCCCCAGCATTTT. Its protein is CASSLKVGAGDQPQHF.

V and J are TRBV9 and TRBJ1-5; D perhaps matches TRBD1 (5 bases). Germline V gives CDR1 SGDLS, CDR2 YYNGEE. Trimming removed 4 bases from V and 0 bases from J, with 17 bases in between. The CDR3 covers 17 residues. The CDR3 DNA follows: TGTGCCAGCAGCCCTGGGGGAGGGATGAATAGCAATCAGCCCCAGCATTTT. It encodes CASSPGGGMNSNQPQHF.

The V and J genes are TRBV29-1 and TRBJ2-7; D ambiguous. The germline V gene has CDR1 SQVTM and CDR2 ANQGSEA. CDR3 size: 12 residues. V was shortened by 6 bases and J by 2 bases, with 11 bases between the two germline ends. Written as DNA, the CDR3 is TGCAGCGTCCAGGAACAACCCTACGAGCAGTACTTC. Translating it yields CSVQEQPYEQYF.

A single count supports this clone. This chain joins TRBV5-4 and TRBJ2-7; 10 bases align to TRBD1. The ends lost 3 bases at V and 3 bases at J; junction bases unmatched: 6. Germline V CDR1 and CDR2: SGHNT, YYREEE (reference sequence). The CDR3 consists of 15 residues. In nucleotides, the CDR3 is TGTGCCAGCAGCTCCTCGGGACAGGGGAGCTACGAGCAGTACTTC. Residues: CASSSSGQGSYEQYF.

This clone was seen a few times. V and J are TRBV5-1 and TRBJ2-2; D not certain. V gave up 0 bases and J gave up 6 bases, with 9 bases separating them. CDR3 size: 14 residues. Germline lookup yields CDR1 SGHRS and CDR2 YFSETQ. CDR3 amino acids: CASSLERTAGELFF. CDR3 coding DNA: TGCGCCAGCAGCTTGGAGAGAACTGCCGGGGAGCTGTTTTTT.

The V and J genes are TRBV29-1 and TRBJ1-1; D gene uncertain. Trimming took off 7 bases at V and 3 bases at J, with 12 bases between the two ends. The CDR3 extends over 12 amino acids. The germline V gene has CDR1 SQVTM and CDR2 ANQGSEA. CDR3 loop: CSGAPVDTEAFF. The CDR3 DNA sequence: TGCAGCGGGGCTCCGGTGGACACTGAAGCTTTCTTT.

The DNA for the CDR3 is TGTGCCAGCAGCGGACAGATGTACCAAGAGACCCAGTACTTC. It encodes CASSGQMYQETQYF. The chain uses TRBV27 and TRBJ2-5; possible D gene TRBD1, 6 bases. The V and J ends lost 6 bases and 0 bases respectively, with 11 bases between them. The V gene's germline CDR1 is MNHEY and CDR2 SMNVEV (reference sequence). This CDR3 region has 14 residues.

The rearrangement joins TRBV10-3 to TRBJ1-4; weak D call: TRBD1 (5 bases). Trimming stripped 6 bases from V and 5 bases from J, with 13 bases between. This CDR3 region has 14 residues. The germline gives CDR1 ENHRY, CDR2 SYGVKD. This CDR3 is CAISPTTANEKLFF. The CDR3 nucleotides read TGTGCCATCAGCCCGACGACAGCAAATGAAAAACTGTTTTTT.

The CDR3 spells CASSLRRGSSYEQYF. The CDR3 DNA is TGTGCCAGCAGCTTAAGGCGGGGCAGCTCCTACGAGCAGTACTTC. The chain links TRBV7-2 to TRBJ2-7; D may be TRBD2 (6 bases). The V end was cut by 2 bases, the J end by 0 bases, with 11 bases between. The CDR3 is made up of 15 amino acids. Germline V gives CDR1 SGHTA, CDR2 FQGNSA.

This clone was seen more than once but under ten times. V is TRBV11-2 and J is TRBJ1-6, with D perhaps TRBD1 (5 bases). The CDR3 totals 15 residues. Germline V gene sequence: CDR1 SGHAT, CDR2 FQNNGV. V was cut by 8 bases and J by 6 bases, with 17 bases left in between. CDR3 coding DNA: TGTGCCAGCGTACTCACGGGGGGTCTTAATTCACCCCTCCACTTT. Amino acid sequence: CASVLTGGLNSPLHF.

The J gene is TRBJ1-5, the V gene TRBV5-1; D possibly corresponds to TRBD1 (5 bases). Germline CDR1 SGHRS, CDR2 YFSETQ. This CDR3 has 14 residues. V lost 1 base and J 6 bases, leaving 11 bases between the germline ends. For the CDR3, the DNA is TGCGCCAGCAGCTTGATTGGGGGGGTTCAGCCCCAGCATTTT. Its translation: CASSLIGGVQPQHF.

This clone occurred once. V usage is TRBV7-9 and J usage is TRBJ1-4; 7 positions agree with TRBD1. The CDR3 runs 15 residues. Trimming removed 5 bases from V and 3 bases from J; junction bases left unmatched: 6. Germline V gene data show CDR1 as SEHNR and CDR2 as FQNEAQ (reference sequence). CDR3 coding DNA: TGTGCCAGCAGCCTAGGACAGGCCGCTAATGAAAAACTGTTTTTT. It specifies CASSLGQAANEKLFF.

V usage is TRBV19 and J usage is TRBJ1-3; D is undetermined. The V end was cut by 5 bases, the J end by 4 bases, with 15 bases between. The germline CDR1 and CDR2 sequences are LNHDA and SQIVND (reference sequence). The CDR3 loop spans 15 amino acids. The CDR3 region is CASSFIDSTGNTIYF. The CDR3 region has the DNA TGTGCCAGTAGTTTCATTGACTCTACGGGAAACACCATATATTTT.

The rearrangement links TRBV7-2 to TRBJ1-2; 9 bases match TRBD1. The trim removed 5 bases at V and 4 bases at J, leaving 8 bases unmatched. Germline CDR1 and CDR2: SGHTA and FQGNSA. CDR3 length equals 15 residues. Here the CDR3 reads CASSREPGQGYGYTF. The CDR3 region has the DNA TGTGCCAGCAGCCGCGAACCGGGACAGGGCTATGGCTACACCTTC.

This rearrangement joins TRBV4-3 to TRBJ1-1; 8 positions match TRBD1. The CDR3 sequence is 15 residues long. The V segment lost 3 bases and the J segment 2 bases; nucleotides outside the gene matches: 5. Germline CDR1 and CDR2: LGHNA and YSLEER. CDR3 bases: TGCGCCAGCAGCCACTCGACAGGGGTTAACACTGAAGCTTTCTTT. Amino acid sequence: CASSHSTGVNTEAFF.

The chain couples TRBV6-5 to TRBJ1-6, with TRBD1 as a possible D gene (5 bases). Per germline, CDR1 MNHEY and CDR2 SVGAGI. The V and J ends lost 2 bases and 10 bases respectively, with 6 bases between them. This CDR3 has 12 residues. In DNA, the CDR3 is TGTGCCAGCAGTTACAAGGGGTCACCCCTCCACTTT. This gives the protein CASSYKGSPLHF.

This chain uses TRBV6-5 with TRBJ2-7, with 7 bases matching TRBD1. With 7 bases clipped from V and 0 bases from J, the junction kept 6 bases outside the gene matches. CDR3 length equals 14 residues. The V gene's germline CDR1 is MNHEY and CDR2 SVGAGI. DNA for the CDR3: TGTGCCAGCAAAAGGGGGCCTGACTCCTACGAGCAGTACTTC. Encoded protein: CASKRGPDSYEQYF.

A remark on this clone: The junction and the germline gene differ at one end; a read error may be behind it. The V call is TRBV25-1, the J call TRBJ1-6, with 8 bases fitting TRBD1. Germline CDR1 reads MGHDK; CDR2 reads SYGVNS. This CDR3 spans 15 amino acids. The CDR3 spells CASSPSGGYDSPLHF. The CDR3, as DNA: TGTGCCAGCAGCCCTTCAGGGGGCTATGATTCACCCCTCCACTTT. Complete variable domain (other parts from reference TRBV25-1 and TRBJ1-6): EADIYQTPRYLVIGTGKKITLECSQTMGHDKMYWYQQDPGMELHLIHYSYGVNSTEKGDLSSESTVSRIRTEHFPLTLESARPSHTSQYLCASSPSGGYDSPLHFGNGTRLTVT.